The 18 T cell receptor beta chains listed next were all sequenced from one sample in a study of blood T cell repertoires in COVID-19. Sequencing was performed with immunoSEQ multiplex PCR; in TCRdb, only in-frame clones are kept and a portion is missing. The table shows a few hundred thousand clones, with roughly 80% occurring only once. Sequencing was performed on PBMCs or T cells enriched from blood (not recorded which). The receptor source for this set is a man aged 35 to 55 who had been exposed to COVID-19.

This clone showed up just a few times. This sequence joins TRBV18 and TRBJ2-5, with a tentative D call TRBD2 (5 bases). The V gene lost 6 bases and the J gene lost 0 bases, with 8 bases spanning the gap. This CDR3 has 13 amino acids. The germline V gene encodes CDR1 KGHSH and CDR2 LQKENI. The CDR3 nucleotides are TGTGCCAGCTCCGGCGGGTACCAAGAGACCCAGTACTTC. This gives the protein CASSGGYQETQYF.

V is TRBV7-9 and J is TRBJ2-5; D perhaps matches TRBD2 (6 bases). Germline assignment: CDR1 SEHNR and CDR2 FQNEAQ (reference sequence). This CDR3 has 14 residues. Trimming cost V 1 base and J 6 bases, with 12 bases left between them. For the CDR3, the DNA is TGTGCCAGCAGCTTAGTAGGACTACTACAGACCCAGTACTTC. Protein sequence: CASSLVGLLQTQYF.

This chain joins TRBV30 and TRBJ1-2; D gene uncertain. Germline assignment: CDR1 GTSNPN and CDR2 SVGIG (reference sequence). Between the trimmed V and J ends, which lost 7 bases and 8 bases, there was a span of 20 bases. The CDR3 is 13 residues long. For the CDR3, the DNA is TGTGCCTCCCTAGACCCTCGGGGTTTCGGCTACACCTTC. As protein: CASLDPRGFGYTF.

The J gene is TRBJ1-3, the V gene TRBV30; D remains ambiguous. The CDR3 totals 13 residues. Germline V gene lookup returns CDR1 GTSNPN and CDR2 SVGIG (reference sequence). V was shortened by 5 bases and J by 0 bases, with 8 bases between the two germline ends. CDR3 protein: CAWGWASGNTIYF. CDR3 DNA: TGTGCCTGGGGGTGGGCCTCTGGAAACACCATATATTTT.

V usage is TRBV20-1 and J usage is TRBJ1-1; TRBD1 might be the D (5 bases). CDR1 DFQATT and CDR2 SNEGSKA come from the germline V gene (reference sequence). Trimming removed 6 bases at V and 8 bases at J, with 13 bases between. The CDR3 loop spans 11 amino acids. CDR3 residues: CSAHDRREAFF. The DNA of the CDR3 is TGCAGTGCGCATGACAGACGAGAAGCTTTCTTT.

The chain couples TRBV6-6 to TRBJ1-4, with 7 positions matching TRBD1. The trim removed 6 bases at V and 8 bases at J, leaving 3 bases unmatched. CDR3 size: 12 residues. Germline V gene lookup returns CDR1 MNHNY and CDR2 SVGAGI (reference sequence). The chain's CDR3 is CASSETGEKLFF. The CDR3 region has the DNA TGTGCCAGCAGCGAGACAGGGGAAAAACTGTTTTTT.

The V and J genes are TRBV19 and TRBJ1-1; D is ambiguous. Germline lookup yields CDR1 LNHDA and CDR2 SQIVND (reference sequence). The CDR3 length is 15 residues. With 1 base removed from V and 1 base from J, the gap between germline ends came to 10 bases. Here the CDR3 DNA reads TGTGCCAGTAGTATAGCCCCAGTTACGAACACTGAAGCTTTCTTT. It is translated as CASSIAPVTNTEAFF.

The chain links TRBV29-1 to TRBJ2-1, with 12 bases matching TRBD2. Germline lookup yields CDR1 SQVTM and CDR2 ANQGSEA. J gave up 0 bases and V 5 bases, and 5 bases lay outside the gene matches. This CDR3 region has 16 residues. DNA for the CDR3: TGCAGCGTTCGCGGACTAGCGGGATACTCCTACAATGAGCAGTTCTTC. It translates to CSVRGLAGYSYNEQFF.

The rearrangement uses TRBV10-3 and TRBJ1-1; TRBD1 matches at 9 bases. The CDR3 has 15 amino acids. V shed 6 bases, J shed 2 bases, and the junction held 7 bases outside the gene matches. Looked up from germline, CDR1 is ENHRY and CDR2 is SYGVKD. CDR3 sequence (DNA): TGTGCCATCAGGTCCGGGACAGGGTTAAACACTGAAGCTTTCTTT. As protein: CAIRSGTGLNTEAFF.

The V gene is TRBV19, the J gene TRBJ2-7; D might be TRBD1 (6 bases). The CDR3 has 13 amino acids. CDR1 is LNHDA, CDR2 SQIVND, per germline (reference sequence). Trimming pared 10 bases from V and 5 bases from J, leaving 18 bases between. CDR3 loop: CATRKAQGDEQYF. The CDR3 DNA is TGTGCCACCCGTAAAGCACAGGGTGACGAGCAGTACTTC.

The chain combines TRBV12-5 with TRBJ1-5; 10 bases line up with TRBD1. The CDR3 spans 14 residues. Germline V gene lookup returns CDR1 LGHNT and CDR2 FRNRAP. Trimming took 5 bases from V and 7 from J; bases not matched to a gene: 5. The CDR3 DNA reads TGTGCTAGTGGTATGACAGGGGGCAGCCAGCCCCAGCATTTT. Its translation is CASGMTGGSQPQHF.

The CDR3 DNA is TGTGCCAGCCCTCGGGAGGACGACCCCGGGGAGCTGTTTTTT. It is translated as CASPREDDPGELFF. V and J are TRBV5-5 and TRBJ2-2; 7 nucleotides align to TRBD2. J was trimmed by 6 bases and V by 7 bases; bases with no gene match: 9. From germline, CDR1 is SGHKS and CDR2 YYEKEE (reference sequence). The CDR3 is 14 residues long.

V gene TRBV24-1 combines with J gene TRBJ1-5; D gene ambiguous. The V end was cut by 6 bases, the J end by 4 bases, with 12 bases between. Germline-derived CDR1 and CDR2 are KGHDR and SFDVKD. This CDR3 has 14 residues. CDR3 in amino acids: CATSLQTTNQPQHF. The CDR3 DNA follows: TGTGCCACCAGTCTGCAGACAACTAATCAGCCCCAGCATTTT.

This clone was seen a few times. This chain uses TRBV19 with TRBJ1-2; TRBD1 matches at 8 bases. Germline V gene sequence: CDR1 LNHDA, CDR2 SQIVND (reference sequence). The CDR3 consists of 14 residues. V gave up 6 bases and J gave up 6 bases; unmatched junction bases: 9. The CDR3: CASSADRGVDGYTF. The CDR3, as DNA: TGTGCCAGTAGCGCAGACAGGGGAGTCGATGGCTACACCTTC.

As to this clone: Compared with germline, one end of the junction differs, possibly owing to a read error. The V gene is TRBV7-7, the J gene TRBJ2-7; 10 nucleotides line up with TRBD2. This CDR3 region has 15 residues. From germline, CDR1 is SSHAT and CDR2 FNYEAQ (reference sequence). The CDR3 loop is CASSLSLAGVSEQYF. Written as DNA, the CDR3 is TGTGCTAGCAGCTTATCCCTAGCGGGAGTAAGCGAGCAGTACTTC.

CDR3 nucleotide sequence: TGTGCCAGCAGCGCCAAGACTAGCGGGAGGTTCGGGGAGACCCAGTACTTC. This sequence encodes CASSAKTSGRFGETQYF. The chain employs TRBV9 and TRBJ2-5; 13 bases align to TRBD2. Trimming removed 3 bases from V and 5 bases from J; junction bases left unmatched: 10. This CDR3 spans 17 amino acids. Germline CDR1 and CDR2: SGDLS and YYNGEE. Full variable domain (remainder filled in from reference TRBV9 and TRBJ2-5): DSGVTQTPKHLITATGQRVTLRCSPRSGDLSVYWYQQSLDQGLQFLIQYYNGEERAKGNILERFSAQQFPDLHSELNLSSLELGDSALYFCASSAKTSGRFGETQYFGPGTRLLVL.

This chain links TRBV4-1 with TRBJ2-7; D is possibly TRBD1 (5 bases). In germline, CDR1 is MGHRA, CDR2 YSYEKL. The germline V and J ends were trimmed by 3 bases and 2 bases, with 8 bases remaining between them. The CDR3 totals 13 residues. The CDR3 loop reads CASSQARAYEQYF. CDR3 in DNA: TGCGCCAGCAGCCAGGCCAGGGCCTACGAGCAGTACTTC.

This chain uses TRBV2 with TRBJ2-2; TRBD2 matches at 16 bases. V gave up 0 bases and J gave up 7 bases; unmatched junction bases: 5. Germline-derived CDR1 and CDR2 are SNHLY and FYNNEI. The CDR3 has 18 residues. CDR3 sequence reads: CASSEAGTSGRGGGELFF. The CDR3 DNA reads TGTGCCAGCAGTGAAGCCGGGACTAGCGGGAGGGGCGGCGGGGAGCTGTTTTTT.